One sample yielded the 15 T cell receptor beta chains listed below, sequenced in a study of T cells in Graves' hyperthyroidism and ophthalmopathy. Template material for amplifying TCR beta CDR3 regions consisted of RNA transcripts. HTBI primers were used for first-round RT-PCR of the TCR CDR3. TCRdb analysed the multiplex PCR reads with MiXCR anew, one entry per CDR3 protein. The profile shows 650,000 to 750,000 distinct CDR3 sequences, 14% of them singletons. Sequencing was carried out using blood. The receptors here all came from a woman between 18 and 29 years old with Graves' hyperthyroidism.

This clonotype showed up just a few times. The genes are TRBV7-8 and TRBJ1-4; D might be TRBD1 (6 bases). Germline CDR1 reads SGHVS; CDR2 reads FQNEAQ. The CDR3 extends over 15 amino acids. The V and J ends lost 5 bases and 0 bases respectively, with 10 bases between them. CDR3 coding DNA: TGTGCCAGCAGCCTTGGACAGTCAACTAATGAAAAACTGTTTTTT. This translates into CASSLGQSTNEKLFF.

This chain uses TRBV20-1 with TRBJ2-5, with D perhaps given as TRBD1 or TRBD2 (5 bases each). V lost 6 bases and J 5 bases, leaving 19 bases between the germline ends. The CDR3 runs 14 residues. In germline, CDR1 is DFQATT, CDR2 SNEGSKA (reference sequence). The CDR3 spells CSATAGARGETQYF. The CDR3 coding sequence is TGCAGTGCGACCGCCGGGGCCCGAGGGGAGACCCAGTACTTC.

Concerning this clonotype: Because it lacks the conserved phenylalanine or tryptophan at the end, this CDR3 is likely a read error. The CDR3 is CASSLWLAGGYYNEQFS. CDR3 DNA sequence: TGTGCCAGCAGTTTGTGGCTAGCGGGAGGATACTACAATGAGCAGTTCTCC. The rearrangement joins TRBV12-3 or TRBV12-4 to TRBJ2-1; 11 nucleotides match TRBD2. V lost 3 bases and J lost 3; bases outside the gene matches: 7. The CDR3 contains 17 residues.

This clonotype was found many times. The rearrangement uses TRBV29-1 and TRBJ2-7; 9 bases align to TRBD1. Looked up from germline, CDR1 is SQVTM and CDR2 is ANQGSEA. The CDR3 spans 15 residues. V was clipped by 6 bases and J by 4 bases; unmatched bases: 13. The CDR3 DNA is TGCAGCGTCTTGGGGGGAACAGGGGGCCAGTACGAGCAGTACTTC. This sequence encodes CSVLGGTGGQYEQYF.

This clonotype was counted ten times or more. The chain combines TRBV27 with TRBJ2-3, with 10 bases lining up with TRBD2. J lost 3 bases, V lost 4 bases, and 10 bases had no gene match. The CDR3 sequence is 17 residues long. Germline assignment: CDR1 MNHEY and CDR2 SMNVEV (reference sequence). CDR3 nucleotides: TGTGCCAGCAGTTCACAACCGGGACTAGCGCGTACAGATACGCAGTATTTT. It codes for CASSSQPGLARTDTQYF.

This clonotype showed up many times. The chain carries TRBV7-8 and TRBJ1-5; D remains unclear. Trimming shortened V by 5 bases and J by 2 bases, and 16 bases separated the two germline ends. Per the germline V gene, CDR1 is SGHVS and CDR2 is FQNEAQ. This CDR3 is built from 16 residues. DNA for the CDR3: TGTGCCAGCAGCCCTGGAGAAGGTCGTGGCAATCAGCCCCAGCATTTT. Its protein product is CASSPGEGRGNQPQHF.

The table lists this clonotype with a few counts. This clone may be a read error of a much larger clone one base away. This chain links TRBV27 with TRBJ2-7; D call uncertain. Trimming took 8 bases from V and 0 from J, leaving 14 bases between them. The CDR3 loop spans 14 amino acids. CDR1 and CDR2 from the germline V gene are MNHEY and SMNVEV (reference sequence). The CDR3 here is CASPRLGSSYEQYF. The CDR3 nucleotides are TGTGCCAGCCCGAGGTTGGGCAGCTCCTACGAGCAGTACTTC.

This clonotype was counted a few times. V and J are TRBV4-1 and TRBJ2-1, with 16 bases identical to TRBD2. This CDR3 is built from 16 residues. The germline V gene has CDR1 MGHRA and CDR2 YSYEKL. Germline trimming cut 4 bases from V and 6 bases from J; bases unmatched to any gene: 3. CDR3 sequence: CASSPGLAGGFNEQFF. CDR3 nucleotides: TGCGCCAGCAGCCCGGGACTAGCGGGAGGGTTCAATGAGCAGTTCTTC.

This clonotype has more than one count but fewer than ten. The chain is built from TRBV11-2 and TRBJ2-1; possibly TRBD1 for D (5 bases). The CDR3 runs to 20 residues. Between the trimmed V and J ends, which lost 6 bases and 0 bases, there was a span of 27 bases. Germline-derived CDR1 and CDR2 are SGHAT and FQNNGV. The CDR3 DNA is TGTGCCAGCAGTTATGTGGAAGGGGTCACTTCAAAGAGCTCCTACAATGAGCAGTTCTTC. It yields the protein CASSYVEGVTSKSSYNEQFF.

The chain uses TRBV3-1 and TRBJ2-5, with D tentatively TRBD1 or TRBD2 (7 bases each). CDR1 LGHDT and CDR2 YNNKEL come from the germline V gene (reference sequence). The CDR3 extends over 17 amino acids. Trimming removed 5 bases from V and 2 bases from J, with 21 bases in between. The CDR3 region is CASSSNHRQGLQETQYF. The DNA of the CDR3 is TGTGCCAGCAGCTCCAACCATCGACAGGGACTACAAGAGACCCAGTACTTC.

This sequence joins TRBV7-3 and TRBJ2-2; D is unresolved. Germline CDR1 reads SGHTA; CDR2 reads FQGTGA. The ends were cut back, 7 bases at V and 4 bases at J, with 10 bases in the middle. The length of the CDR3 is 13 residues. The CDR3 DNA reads TGTGCCAGCAAGGCTACCCTCACCGGGGAGCTGTTTTTT. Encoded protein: CASKATLTGELFF.

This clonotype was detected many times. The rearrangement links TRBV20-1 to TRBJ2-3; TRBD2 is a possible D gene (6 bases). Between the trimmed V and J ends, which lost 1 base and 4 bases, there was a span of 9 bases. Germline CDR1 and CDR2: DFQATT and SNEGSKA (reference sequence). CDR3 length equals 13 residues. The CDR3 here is CSARGASADTQYF. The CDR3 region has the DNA TGCAGTGCTAGAGGGGCTAGCGCAGATACGCAGTATTTT.

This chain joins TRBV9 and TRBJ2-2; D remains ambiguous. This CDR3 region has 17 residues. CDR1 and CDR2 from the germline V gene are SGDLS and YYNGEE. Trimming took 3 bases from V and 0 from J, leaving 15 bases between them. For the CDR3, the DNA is TGTGCCAGCAGCGCCCCTCTAAAGTCCCCGAACACCGGGGAGCTGTTTTTT. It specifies CASSAPLKSPNTGELFF.

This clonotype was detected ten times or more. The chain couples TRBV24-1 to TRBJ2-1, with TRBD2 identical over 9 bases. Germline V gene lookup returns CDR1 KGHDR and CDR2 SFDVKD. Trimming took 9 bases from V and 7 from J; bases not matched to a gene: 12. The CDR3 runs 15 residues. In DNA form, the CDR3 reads TGTGCCACCTCGGGACTAGCAGATGACGGAAATGAGCAGTTCTTC. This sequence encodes CATSGLADDGNEQFF.

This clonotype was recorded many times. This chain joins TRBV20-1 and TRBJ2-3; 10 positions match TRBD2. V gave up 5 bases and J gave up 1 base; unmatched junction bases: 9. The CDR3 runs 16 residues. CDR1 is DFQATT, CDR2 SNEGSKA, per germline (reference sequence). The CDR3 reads CSAVTSSGRGTDTQYF. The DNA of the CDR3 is TGCAGTGCTGTTACCTCTAGCGGGAGAGGCACAGATACGCAGTATTTT.